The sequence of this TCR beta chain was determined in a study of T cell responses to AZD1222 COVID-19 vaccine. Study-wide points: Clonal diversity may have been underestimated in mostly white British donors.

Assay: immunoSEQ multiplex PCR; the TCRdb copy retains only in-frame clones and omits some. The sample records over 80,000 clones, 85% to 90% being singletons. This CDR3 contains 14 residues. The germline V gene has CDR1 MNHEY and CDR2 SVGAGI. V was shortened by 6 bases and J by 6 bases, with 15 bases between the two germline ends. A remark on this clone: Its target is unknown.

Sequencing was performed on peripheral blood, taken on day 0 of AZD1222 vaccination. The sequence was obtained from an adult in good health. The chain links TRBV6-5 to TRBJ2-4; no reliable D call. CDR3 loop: CASSITLTGNIQYF. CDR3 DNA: TGTGCCAGCAGCATCACGTTAACGGGAAACATTCAGTACTTC.